Below are 20 T cell receptor beta chains sequenced from a single sample in a study of blood T cells in healthy people across ages. Primed by a sample-barcoded 5' primer and a J-beta primer mix, a second PCR proceeded for roughly 6 to 12 cycles. TCRdb analysed the 5' RACE reads with MiXCR anew, one entry per CDR3 protein. The sample lists hundreds of thousands of distinct CDR3 sequences; more than 40% were seen once. The sample was blood. All receptors come from a woman in her sixties in good health.

The V call is TRBV4-3, the J call TRBJ2-2, with D possibly being TRBD2 (6 bases). CDR1 LGHNA and CDR2 YSLEER come from the germline V gene. The CDR3 is made up of 16 amino acids. V lost 3 bases and J 4 bases, leaving 15 bases between the germline ends. CDR3 bases: TGCGCCAGCAGCCACCCCGGGAGCAGTGTCACCGGGGAGCTGTTTTTT. Translated, it gives CASSHPGSSVTGELFF.

This clonotype showed up just a few times. The chain uses TRBV7-9 and TRBJ1-2; unclear D gene. The CDR3 spans 16 residues. The germline CDR1 and CDR2 sequences are SEHNR and FQNEAQ (reference sequence). V was cut by 4 bases and J by 4 bases, with 19 bases left in between. CDR3 DNA: TGTGCCAGCAGCTCCAACAACCCGTGGGTTCGCTATGGCTACACCTTC. It translates to CASSSNNPWVRYGYTF.

This clonotype appeared a few times. The gene calls are TRBV29-1 and TRBJ2-5; D is perhaps TRBD2 (6 bases). This CDR3 is 13 amino acids long. CDR1 SQVTM and CDR2 ANQGSEA come from the germline V gene. V was pared by 6 bases and J by 1 base, with 12 bases between. In DNA, the CDR3 is TGCAGCGTACGACGGACTACCCAAGAGACCCAGTACTTC. Its protein product is CSVRRTTQETQYF.

There are many counts of this clonotype. The chain uses TRBV29-1 and TRBJ2-5, with D perhaps matching TRBD1 or TRBD2 (6 bases each). CDR1 SQVTM and CDR2 ANQGSEA come from the germline V gene. Deletions cut 8 bases from V and 2 bases from J, with 15 bases between. CDR3 size: 13 residues. Written as DNA, the CDR3 is TGCAGCCACCCCGGGGGCCGGCAAGAGACCCAGTACTTC. It codes for CSHPGGRQETQYF. The full variable domain, its missing parts supplied by reference TRBV29-1 and TRBJ2-5, is SAVISQKPSRDICQRGTSLTIQCQVDSQVTMMFWYRQQPGQSLTLIATANQGSEATYESGFVIDKFPISRPNLTFSTLTVSNMSPEDSSIYLCSHPGGRQETQYFGPGTRLLVL.

This chain connects TRBV12-3 or TRBV12-4 to TRBJ2-2; 15 bases are a match to TRBD2. The CDR3 contains 22 residues. With 6 bases clipped from V and 4 bases from J, the junction kept 21 bases outside the gene matches. The CDR3 is CASSPGRRGLAGGMSRTGELFF. The CDR3 bases are TGTGCCAGCAGCCCTGGACGTAGGGGACTAGCGGGAGGAATGAGTCGCACCGGGGAGCTGTTTTTT.

This chain connects TRBV6-2 or TRBV6-3 to TRBJ2-6; D is unresolved. Trimming left V 3 bases short and J 0 bases short, with 9 bases between. The CDR3 is 16 residues long. CDR1 and CDR2 from the germline V gene are MNHEY and SVGEGT. CDR3: CASSYPLLSGANVLTF. The CDR3 bases are TGTGCCAGCAGTTATCCACTTCTCTCTGGGGCCAACGTCCTGACTTTC.

This clonotype appeared many times. V gene TRBV27 combines with J gene TRBJ2-1; 8 bases agree with TRBD1. V lost 0 bases, J lost 4 bases, and 8 bases stayed unmatched. The CDR3 covers 17 residues. CDR1 is MNHEY, CDR2 SMNVEV, per germline (reference sequence). The CDR3, as DNA: TGTGCCAGCAGTTTATCGTGGGACAGGATGGTGTACAATGAGCAGTTCTTC. Protein product: CASSLSWDRMVYNEQFF.

Only a few counts were recorded for this clonotype. The gene calls are TRBV20-1 and TRBJ2-1; D gene unclear. CDR1 DFQATT and CDR2 SNEGSKA come from the germline V gene (reference sequence). Between the trimmed V and J ends, which lost 7 bases and 6 bases, there was a span of 10 bases. CDR3 length: 11 residues. CDR3 DNA: TGCAGTGTCCCTAGGGCCAATGAGCAGTTCTTC. This sequence encodes CSVPRANEQFF.

The rearrangement uses TRBV9 and TRBJ1-1, with unresolved D. CDR3 length: 14 residues. Trimming left V 0 bases short and J 3 bases short, with 9 bases between. Germline V gene data show CDR1 as SGDLS and CDR2 as YYNGEE. The CDR3 nucleotides read TGTGCCAGCAGCGTAGGGATCGGGGACACTGAAGCTTTCTTT. It codes for CASSVGIGDTEAFF.

This clonotype was detected only a few times. The chain links TRBV4-2 to TRBJ2-5; the match to TRBD2 covers 12 bases. J was trimmed by 4 bases and V by 4 bases; bases with no gene match: 7. The CDR3 is 16 amino acids. The germline V gene encodes CDR1 LGHNA and CDR2 YNFKEQ. Here the CDR3 reads CASSRTGGLAGETQYF. The CDR3 DNA reads as TGTGCCAGCAGCCGGACCGGGGGACTAGCGGGAGAGACCCAGTACTTC.

The chain joins TRBV3-1 to TRBJ2-5, with TRBD1 matching 8 bases. The J call may be in error: the DNA end matches TRBJ2-7 better. This CDR3 comprises 15 residues. In germline, CDR1 is LGHDT, CDR2 YNNKEL (reference sequence). CDR3 DNA: TGTGCCAGCAGCCAAGGCAGGACAGGGACGGGCGAGCAGTACTTC. This codes for CASSQGRTGTGEQYF.

The chain joins TRBV7-9 to TRBJ2-3; possible D gene TRBD2, 6 bases. V was pared by 4 bases and J by 4 bases, with 15 bases between. The CDR3 contains 15 residues. Germline V gives CDR1 SEHNR, CDR2 FQNEAQ (reference sequence). In DNA form, the CDR3 reads TGTGCCAGCAGCTCCCGGGACTTACAACCAGATACGCAGTATTTT. This translates into CASSSRDLQPDTQYF. Supplemented by reference TRBV7-9 and TRBJ2-3, the full variable domain reads DTGVSQNPRHKITKRGQNVTFRCDPISEHNRLYWYRQTLGQGPEFLTYFQNEAQLEKSRLLSDRFSAERPKGSFSTLEIQRTEQGDSAMYLCASSSRDLQPDTQYFGPGTRLTVL.

This clonotype was counted only a few times. This chain joins TRBV7-7 and TRBJ2-5, with D possibly called TRBD1 or TRBD2 (5 bases each). CDR3 length: 13 amino acids. In germline, CDR1 is SSHAT, CDR2 FNYEAQ (reference sequence). DNA of the CDR3: TGTGCTAGCGAGAGATGGGGCGAAGAGACCCAGTACTTC. Translation: CASERWGEETQYF.

The chain combines TRBV28 with TRBJ2-1, with D perhaps matching TRBD2 (6 bases). Germline V CDR1 and CDR2: MDHEN, SYDVKM. This CDR3 region has 17 residues. The ends were cut back, 2 bases at V and 0 bases at J, with 14 bases in the middle. Here the CDR3 DNA reads TGTGCCAGCAGTTTAGGAGGGAGTTGGGGCTCCTACAATGAGCAGTTCTTC. Protein: CASSLGGSWGSYNEQFF. Drawing the rest from reference TRBV28 and TRBJ2-1, the complete variable domain is DVKVTQSSRYLVKRTGEKVFLECVQDMDHENMFWYRQDPGLGLRLIYFSYDVKMKEKGDIPEGYSVSREKKERFSLILESASTNQTSMYLCASSLGGSWGSYNEQFFGPGTRLTVL.

This clonotype was counted ten times or more. The rearrangement joins TRBV4-3 to TRBJ2-1; D perhaps matches TRBD2 (6 bases). Germline V lookup: CDR1 LGHNA, CDR2 YSLEER. V was shortened by 1 base and J by 3 bases, with 13 bases between the two germline ends. The CDR3 runs to 16 residues. CDR3 sequence: CASSQVALADYNEQFF. The CDR3 bases are TGCGCCAGCAGCCAAGTTGCACTAGCAGACTACAATGAGCAGTTCTTC.

This clonotype was detected a few times. J is TRBJ1-1 and V is TRBV2; weak D call: TRBD1 (5 bases). The ends were cut back, 7 bases at V and 10 bases at J, with 13 bases in the middle. The length of the CDR3 is 11 residues. The germline CDR1 and CDR2 sequences are SNHLY and FYNNEI. The CDR3 spells CASKQGGGAFF. The CDR3 DNA is TGTGCCAGCAAGCAGGGAGGAGGAGCTTTCTTT.

The chain recombines TRBV11-1 with TRBJ2-5, with 7 bases fitting TRBD1. V was pared by 5 bases and J by 5 bases, with 5 bases of the junction left unmatched. Germline-derived CDR1 and CDR2 are SGHAT and FQDESV (reference sequence). The CDR3 spans 13 residues. CDR3 DNA sequence: TGTGCCAGCAGCCATACAGGGGAGGAGACCCAGTACTTC. This translates into CASSHTGEETQYF.

This clonotype was observed a few times. The chain is built from TRBV4-3 and TRBJ2-1; 8 positions agree with TRBD1. The J call could be wrong; TRBJ2-7 is a better fit for the DNA end. This CDR3 comprises 13 residues. Germline CDR1 reads LGHNA; CDR2 reads YSLEER. The CDR3 nucleotides read TGCGCCAGCAGCTACCGGGACAGGAATGAGCAGTACTTC. This sequence encodes CASSYRDRNEQYF.

This clonotype was counted between two and nine times. V and J are TRBV30 and TRBJ2-7; weak D call: TRBD1 (5 bases). Trimming shortened V by 5 bases and J by 5 bases, and 7 bases separated the two germline ends. The CDR3 contains 10 residues. Germline V gene lookup returns CDR1 GTSNPN and CDR2 SVGIG (reference sequence). CDR3 sequence reads: CAWGADEQYF. As DNA, the CDR3 is TGTGCCTGGGGGGCGGACGAGCAGTACTTC.

A note on this clonotype: With a much larger clone just one base away, this may be a read error. This chain joins TRBV20-1 and TRBJ2-1; 12 bases fit TRBD2. The CDR3 consists of 17 residues. The V gene end was trimmed by 7 bases and the J gene end by 3 bases; junction bases not matched to a gene: 13. Per the germline V gene, CDR1 is DFQATT and CDR2 is SNEGSKA (reference sequence). The CDR3 sequence: CSDESPLAGGYYNEQFF. CDR3 DNA sequence: TGCAGTGATGAGAGTCCCCTAGCGGGAGGGTACTACAATGAGCAGTTCTTC.